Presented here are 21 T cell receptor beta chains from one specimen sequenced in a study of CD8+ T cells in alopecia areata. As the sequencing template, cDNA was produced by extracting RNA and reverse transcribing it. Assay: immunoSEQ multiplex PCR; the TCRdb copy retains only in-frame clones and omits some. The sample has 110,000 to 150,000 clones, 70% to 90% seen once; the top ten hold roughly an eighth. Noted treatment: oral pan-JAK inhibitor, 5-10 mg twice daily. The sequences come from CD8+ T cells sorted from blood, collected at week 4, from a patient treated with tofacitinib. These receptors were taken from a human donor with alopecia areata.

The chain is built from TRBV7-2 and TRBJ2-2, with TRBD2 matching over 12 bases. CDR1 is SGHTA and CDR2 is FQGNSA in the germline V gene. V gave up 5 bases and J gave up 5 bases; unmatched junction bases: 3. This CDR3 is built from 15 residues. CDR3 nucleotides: TGTGCCAGCAGCCCACTAGCGGGAGGTACCGGGGAGCTGTTTTTT. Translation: CASSPLAGGTGELFF. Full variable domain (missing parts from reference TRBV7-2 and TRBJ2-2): GAGVSQSPSNKVTEKGKDVELRCDPISGHTALYWYRQSLGQGLEFLIYFQGNSAPDKSGLPSDRFSAERTGGSVSTLTIQRTQQEDSAVYLCASSPLAGGTGELFFGEGSRLTVL.

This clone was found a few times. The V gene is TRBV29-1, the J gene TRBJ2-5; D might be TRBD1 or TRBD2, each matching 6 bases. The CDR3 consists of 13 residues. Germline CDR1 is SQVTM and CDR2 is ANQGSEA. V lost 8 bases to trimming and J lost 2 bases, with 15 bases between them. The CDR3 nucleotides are TGCAGCACACAGAGGGGGAGGCAAGAGACCCAGTACTTC. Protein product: CSTQRGRQETQYF.

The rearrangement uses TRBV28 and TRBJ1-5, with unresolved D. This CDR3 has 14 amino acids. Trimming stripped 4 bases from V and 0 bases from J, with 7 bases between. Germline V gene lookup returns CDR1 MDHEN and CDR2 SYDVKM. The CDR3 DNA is TGTGCCAGCAGTTCGCAGTATAGCAATCAGCCCCAGCATTTT. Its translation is CASSSQYSNQPQHF.

CDR3 DNA: TGTGCCAGCAGTTTATCGGCAGCTTACAATGAGCAGTTCTTC. It yields the protein CASSLSAAYNEQFF. V usage is TRBV27 and J usage is TRBJ2-1; no firm D call. The germline V gene has CDR1 MNHEY and CDR2 SMNVEV (reference sequence). The germline V and J ends were trimmed by 0 bases and 4 bases, with 7 bases remaining between them. The CDR3 totals 14 residues.

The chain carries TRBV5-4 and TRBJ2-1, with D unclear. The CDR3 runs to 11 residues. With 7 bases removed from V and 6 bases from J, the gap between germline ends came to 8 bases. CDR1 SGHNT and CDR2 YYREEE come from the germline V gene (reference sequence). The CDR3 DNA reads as TGTGCCAGCCTCACCGGCAATGAGCAGTTCTTC. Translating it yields CASLTGNEQFF. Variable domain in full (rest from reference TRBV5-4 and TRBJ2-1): ETGVTQSPTHLIKTRGQQVTLRCSSQSGHNTVSWYQQALGQGPQFIFQYYREEENGRGNFPPRFSGLQFPNYSSELNVNALELDDSALYLCASLTGNEQFFGPGTRLTVL.

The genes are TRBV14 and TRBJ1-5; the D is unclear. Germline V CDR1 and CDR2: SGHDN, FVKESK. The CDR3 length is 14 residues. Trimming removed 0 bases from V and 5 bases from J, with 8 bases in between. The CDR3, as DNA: TGTGCCAGCAGCCAAGAAATTATATATCAGCCCCAGCATTTT. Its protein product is CASSQEIIYQPQHF.

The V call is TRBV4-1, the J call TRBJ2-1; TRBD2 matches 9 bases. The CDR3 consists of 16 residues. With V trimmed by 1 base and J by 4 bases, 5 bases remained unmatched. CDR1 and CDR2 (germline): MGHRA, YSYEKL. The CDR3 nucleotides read TGCGCCAGCAGCCAAGTGCTAGCGGGGACTTACAATGAGCAGTTCTTC. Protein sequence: CASSQVLAGTYNEQFF.

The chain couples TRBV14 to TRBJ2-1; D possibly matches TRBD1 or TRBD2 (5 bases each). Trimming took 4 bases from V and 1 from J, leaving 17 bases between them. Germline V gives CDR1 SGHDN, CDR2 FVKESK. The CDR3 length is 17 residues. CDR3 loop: CASSPLPRDPSYNEQFF. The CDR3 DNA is TGTGCCAGCAGCCCTCTCCCCCGGGACCCGTCCTACAATGAGCAGTTCTTC. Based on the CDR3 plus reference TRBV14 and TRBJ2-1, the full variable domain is EAGVTQFPSHSVIEKGQTVTLRCDPISGHDNLYWYRRVMGKEIKFLLHFVKESKQDESGMPNNRFLAERTGGTYSTLKVQPAELEDSGVYFCASSPLPRDPSYNEQFFGPGTRLTVL.

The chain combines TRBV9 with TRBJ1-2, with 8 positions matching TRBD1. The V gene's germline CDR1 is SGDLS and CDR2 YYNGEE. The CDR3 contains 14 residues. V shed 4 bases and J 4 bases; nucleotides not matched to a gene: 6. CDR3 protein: CASSTSTGAYGYTF. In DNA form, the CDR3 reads TGTGCCAGCAGCACCTCGACAGGGGCCTATGGCTACACCTTC.

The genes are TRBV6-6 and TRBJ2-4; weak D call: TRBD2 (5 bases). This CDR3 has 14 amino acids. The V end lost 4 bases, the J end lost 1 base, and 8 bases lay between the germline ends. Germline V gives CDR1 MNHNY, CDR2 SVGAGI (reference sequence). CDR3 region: CASSFGEAKNIQYF. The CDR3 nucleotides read TGTGCCAGCAGTTTTGGGGAGGCCAAAAACATTCAGTACTTC.

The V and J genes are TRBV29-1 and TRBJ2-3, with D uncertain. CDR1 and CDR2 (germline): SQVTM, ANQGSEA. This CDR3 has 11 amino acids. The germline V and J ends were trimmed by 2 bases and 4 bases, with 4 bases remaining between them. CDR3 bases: TGCAGCGTTGAATTTCCAGATACGCAGTATTTT. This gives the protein CSVEFPDTQYF.

The CDR3 sequence is CASSFGQGAGYGYTF. CDR3 nucleotide sequence: TGTGCCAGCAGTTTCGGACAGGGGGCGGGCTATGGCTACACCTTC. The V gene is TRBV27, the J gene TRBJ1-2; 11 bases align to TRBD1. Germline lookup yields CDR1 MNHEY and CDR2 SMNVEV (reference sequence). CDR3 length: 15 amino acids. V gave up 3 bases and J gave up 4 bases; unmatched junction bases: 4.

The CDR3 spells CAWIGDTDTQYF. CDR3 coding DNA: TGTGCCTGGATAGGGGACACAGATACGCAGTATTTT. The rearrangement uses TRBV30 and TRBJ2-3; possibly TRBD1 for D (5 bases). This CDR3 has 12 residues. Trimming removed 4 bases from V and 2 bases from J, with 7 bases in between. Germline loops: CDR1 GTSNPN, CDR2 SVGIG (reference sequence).

CDR3 in amino acids: CASALTTHSYEQYF. CDR3 sequence (DNA): TGTGCTAGTGCCCTGACTACCCACTCCTACGAGCAGTACTTC. The chain couples TRBV12-5 to TRBJ2-7; D might be TRBD2 (5 bases). Germline V gives CDR1 LGHNT, CDR2 FRNRAP. This CDR3 comprises 14 residues. Trimming stripped 7 bases from V and 0 bases from J, with 13 bases between.

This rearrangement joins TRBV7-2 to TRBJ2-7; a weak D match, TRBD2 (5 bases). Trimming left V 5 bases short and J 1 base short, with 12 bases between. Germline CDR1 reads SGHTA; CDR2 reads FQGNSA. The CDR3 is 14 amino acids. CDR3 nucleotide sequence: TGTGCCAGCAGCCCGGCGGGCCCTTCCTACGAGCAGTACTTC. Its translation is CASSPAGPSYEQYF.

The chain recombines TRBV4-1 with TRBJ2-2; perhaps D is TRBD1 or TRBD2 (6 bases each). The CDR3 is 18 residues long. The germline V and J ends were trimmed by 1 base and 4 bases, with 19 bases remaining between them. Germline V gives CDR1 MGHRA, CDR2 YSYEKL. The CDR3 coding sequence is TGCGCCAGCAGCCAAGCTCCGTCCGTTGAGGGGGGCACCGGGGAGCTGTTTTTT. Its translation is CASSQAPSVEGGTGELFF.

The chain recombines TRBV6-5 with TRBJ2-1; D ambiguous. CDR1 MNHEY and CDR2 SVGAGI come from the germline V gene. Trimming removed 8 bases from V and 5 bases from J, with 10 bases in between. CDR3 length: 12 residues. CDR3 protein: CASEDVNNEQFF. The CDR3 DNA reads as TGTGCCAGCGAAGACGTTAACAATGAGCAGTTCTTC.

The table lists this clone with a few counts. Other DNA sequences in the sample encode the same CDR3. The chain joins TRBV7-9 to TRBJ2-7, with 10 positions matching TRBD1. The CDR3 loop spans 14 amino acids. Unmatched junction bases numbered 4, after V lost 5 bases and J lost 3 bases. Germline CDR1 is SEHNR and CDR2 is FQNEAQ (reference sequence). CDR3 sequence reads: CASSPRDRGYEQYF. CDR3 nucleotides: TGTGCCAGCAGCCCAAGGGACAGGGGCTACGAGCAGTACTTC.

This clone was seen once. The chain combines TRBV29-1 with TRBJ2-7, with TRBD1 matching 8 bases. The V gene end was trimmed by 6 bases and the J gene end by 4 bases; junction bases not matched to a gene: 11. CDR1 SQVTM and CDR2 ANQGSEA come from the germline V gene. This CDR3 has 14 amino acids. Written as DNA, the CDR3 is TGCAGCGTGGTAACCGGGACAGGACTTTACGAGCAGTACTTC. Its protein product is CSVVTGTGLYEQYF.

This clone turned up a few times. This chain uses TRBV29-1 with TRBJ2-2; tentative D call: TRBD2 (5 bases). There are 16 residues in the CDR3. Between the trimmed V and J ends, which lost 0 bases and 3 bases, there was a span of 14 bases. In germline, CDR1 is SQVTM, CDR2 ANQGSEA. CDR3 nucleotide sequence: TGCAGCGTTGAAGAGATGAGTACCGGGGACACCGGGGAGCTGTTTTTT. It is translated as CSVEEMSTGDTGELFF.

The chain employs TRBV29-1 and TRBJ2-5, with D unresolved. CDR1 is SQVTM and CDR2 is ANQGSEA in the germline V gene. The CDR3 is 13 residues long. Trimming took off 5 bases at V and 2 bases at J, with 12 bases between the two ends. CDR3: CSVHRRIQETQYF. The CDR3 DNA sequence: TGCAGCGTTCACCGACGGATACAAGAGACCCAGTACTTC.